This T cell receptor beta chain comes out of a study of T cell clonality in common variable immunodeficiency. V was cut by 4 bases and J by 6 bases, with 12 bases left in between. This CDR3 comprises 13 residues. Germline V gene lookup returns CDR1 SGHTA and CDR2 FQGNSA. Sequenced by immunoSEQ multiplex PCR; TCRdb stores in-frame clones only, minus some. The sample includes under 30,000 clones, none of them occurring once. Of note for this clone: Its target is not known. The read terminates 3 residues ahead of where the CDR3 ends, so the germline J gene completes it.

Study-wide results and caveats: Fewer deletions and N-nucleotide insertions were reportedly seen in common variable immunodeficiency TCR beta sequences.

The CVID group had some 15 females and about 30 males, mean age around 42. Patients and controls were mostly of Caucasian heritage. Replacement immunoglobulin had been given to every CVID subject for at least one year. The receptor's source is a human donor with common variable immunodeficiency. The V and J genes are TRBV7-2 and TRBJ1-1; the D gene is possibly TRBD1 (6 bases). The sample consisted of peripheral blood mononuclear cells. CDR3 amino acids: CASSSSSGAEAFF. The DNA read from the CDR3 is TGTGCCAGCAGCTCATCCTCAGGGGCTGAA. Supplemented by reference TRBV7-2 and TRBJ1-1, the full variable domain reads GAGVSQSPSNKVTEKGKDVELRCDPISGHTALYWYRQSLGQGLEFLIYFQGNSAPDKSGLPSDRFSAERTGGSVSTLTIQRTQQEDSAVYLCASSSSSGAEAFFGQGTRLTVV.